This T cell receptor beta chain was sequenced during a study of T cell changes during pregnancy in multiple sclerosis. Repertoires were generated with immunoSEQ multiplex PCR, while TCRdb's copy carries only in-frame clones and drops some. This sample has tens of thousands of clones, with 89% found just once. This CDR3 comprises 15 residues. The V gene's germline CDR1 is MNHEY and CDR2 SVGAGI. The V and J ends lost 7 bases and 1 base respectively, with 14 bases between them. The chain employs TRBV6-5 and TRBJ1-3; the D gene is possibly TRBD1 (6 bases). The sequence came from a female donor in good health, enrolled as a control in a pregnancy study. The material sequenced was peripheral blood, taken in the first trimester of pregnancy. CDR3 residues: CASTYRVRSGNTIYF. In nucleotides, the CDR3 is TGTGCCAGCACATACAGGGTGAGGTCTGGAAACACCATATATTTT.